The 30 T cell receptor beta chains given below trace back to one sample, sequenced in a study of graft-versus-host responses after intestinal transplantation (dated by TCRdb to the early 2020s). The protocol used for the library was the immunoSEQ multiplex PCR assay. The clones in this table, taken by TCRdb from immuneACCESS, are in-frame only. Not every clone is retained; where verified, under half of the shortfall comes from an unresolved V gene, and the cause of the rest is unknown. This sample gives tens of thousands of clones in total; roughly 90% of them show up just once. The top ten hold about 6.7% of the sample. Sequencing used bone marrow, obtained less than 750 days after intestinal transplantation. The receptors shown here come from a human patient who received an intestinal transplant, so some T cells may come from the graft donor.

The chain recombines TRBV19 with TRBJ2-3; D may correspond to TRBD1 or TRBD2 (6 bases each). The CDR3 covers 18 residues. Trimming pared 3 bases from V and 2 bases from J, leaving 21 bases between. CDR1 LNHDA and CDR2 SQIVND come from the germline V gene (reference sequence). The CDR3 sequence is CASSMWVGRTDHTDTQYF. CDR3 DNA sequence: TGTGCCAGTAGTATGTGGGTGGGGAGGACAGATCACACAGATACGCAGTATTTT.

A single count supports this clone. The J gene is TRBJ2-7, the V gene TRBV7-6; 7 bases fit TRBD1. The CDR3 extends over 15 amino acids. Germline V gene data show CDR1 as SGHVS and CDR2 as FNYEAQ. V was pared by 4 bases and J by 2 bases, with 8 bases of the junction left unmatched. The CDR3 DNA is TGTGCCAGCAGCTCTTGGGACAGTCTTCCCTACGAGCAGTACTTC. Residues: CASSSWDSLPYEQYF.

This chain joins TRBV19 and TRBJ2-7; the match to TRBD2 covers 10 bases. CDR3 size: 15 residues. Per the germline V gene, CDR1 is LNHDA and CDR2 is SQIVND (reference sequence). The ends lost 5 bases at V and 3 bases at J; junction bases unmatched: 7. The CDR3 loop is CASSPLAGGDYEQYF. The CDR3 DNA sequence: TGTGCCAGTAGTCCTTTAGCGGGGGGTGACTACGAGCAGTACTTC.

This chain joins TRBV27 and TRBJ2-5; TRBD2 matches at 7 bases. The germline gives CDR1 MNHEY, CDR2 SMNVEV (reference sequence). The CDR3 covers 15 residues. The V segment lost 7 bases and the J segment 4 bases; nucleotides outside the gene matches: 12. The CDR3 region has the DNA TGTGCCAGCAAACGCGAAGCGGGGTTGGCAGAGACCCAGTACTTC. It yields the protein CASKREAGLAETQYF.

This clone was found once. V gene TRBV5-4 combines with J gene TRBJ2-3, with TRBD2 matching 7 bases. This CDR3 spans 16 amino acids. Looked up from germline, CDR1 is SGHNT and CDR2 is YYREEE (reference sequence). The J segment lost 6 bases and the V segment lost 0 bases, leaving 10 bases of the junction unmatched. The CDR3 sequence: CASSLEPGGSPDTQYF. Written as DNA, the CDR3 is TGTGCCAGCAGCTTGGAACCGGGGGGATCTCCCGATACGCAGTATTTT.

V and J are TRBV5-6 and TRBJ2-5; D is ambiguous. Germline CDR1 SGHDT, CDR2 YYEEEE. V lost 0 bases, J lost 0 bases, and 12 bases lay in between. The CDR3 consists of 16 residues. The CDR3 DNA sequence: TGTGCCAGCAGCTTGGATTATGGTCAGTACCAAGAGACCCAGTACTTC. Translated: CASSLDYGQYQETQYF.

This clone appeared a single time. V is TRBV6-6 and J is TRBJ2-7; 8 bases match TRBD1. This CDR3 has 14 residues. With V trimmed by 7 bases and J by 3 bases, 8 bases remained unmatched. CDR1 and CDR2 from the germline V gene are MNHNY and SVGAGI (reference sequence). DNA for the CDR3: TGTGCCAGCAAACCCAGGGGGCTTTACTACGAGCAGTACTTC. Translated, it gives CASKPRGLYYEQYF.

The rearrangement joins TRBV5-1 to TRBJ2-5, with 8 bases matching TRBD2. The J segment lost 5 bases and the V segment lost 1 base, leaving 10 bases of the junction unmatched. Germline CDR1 SGHRS, CDR2 YFSETQ. This CDR3 region has 16 residues. CDR3 in DNA: TGCGCCAGCAGCTTGAGTCGGGGCCAGCGGGGGGAGACCCAGTACTTC. Its translation is CASSLSRGQRGETQYF.

The genes are TRBV19 and TRBJ2-1; D may correspond to TRBD1 or TRBD2 (5 bases each). This CDR3 contains 15 residues. V lost 0 bases, J lost 4 bases, and 10 bases lay in between. The germline gives CDR1 LNHDA, CDR2 SQIVND (reference sequence). The CDR3 DNA reads as TGTGCCAGTAGTATAGATTTGGGACGGTACAATGAGCAGTTCTTC. Its translation: CASSIDLGRYNEQFF.

This chain joins TRBV6-5 and TRBJ2-7; D unclear. The CDR3 is 11 residues long. Trimming took 5 bases from V and 2 from J, leaving 4 bases between them. Germline CDR1 and CDR2: MNHEY and SVGAGI. CDR3 residues: CASSATYEQYF. For the CDR3, the DNA is TGTGCCAGCAGTGCAACCTACGAGCAGTACTTC.

CDR3 nucleotides: TGTGCCAGCAGCGTAGGACAGGGAGAGCAGTTCTTC. Its translation: CASSVGQGEQFF. The chain has TRBV9 and TRBJ2-1; TRBD1 matches 7 bases. The germline V gene encodes CDR1 SGDLS and CDR2 YYNGEE. Trimming at V came to 0 bases and at J to 10 bases, leaving 1 base not matched to a gene. This CDR3 has 12 amino acids.

The chain uses TRBV6-6 and TRBJ1-2; D uncertain. Trimming shortened V by 3 bases and J by 1 base, and 6 bases separated the two germline ends. CDR1 and CDR2 from the germline V gene are MNHNY and SVGAGI (reference sequence). The CDR3 is made up of 13 amino acids. CDR3 region: CASSYALNYGYTF. CDR3 DNA sequence: TGTGCCAGCAGTTATGCCCTTAACTATGGCTACACCTTC.

This clone was observed a few times. The chain employs TRBV13 and TRBJ2-5; possible D gene TRBD2, 5 bases. V was cut by 4 bases and J by 4 bases, with 16 bases left in between. Germline V gene data show CDR1 as PRHDT and CDR2 as FYEKMQ (reference sequence). This CDR3 has 15 residues. The CDR3 protein is CASSYWLGRGETQYF. The CDR3 DNA follows: TGTGCCAGCAGCTACTGGCTGGGGAGAGGAGAGACCCAGTACTTC.

This chain's CDR3 is CASSLSSGVQETQYF. For the CDR3, the DNA is TGCGCCAGCAGCCTCAGTAGCGGAGTCCAAGAGACCCAGTACTTC. The chain uses TRBV5-1 and TRBJ2-5, with D maybe TRBD2 (6 bases). The CDR3 length is 15 residues. Between the trimmed V and J ends, which lost 4 bases and 1 base, there was a span of 14 bases. CDR1 is SGHRS and CDR2 is YFSETQ in the germline V gene.

The V and J genes are TRBV29-1 and TRBJ2-5; 10 nucleotides line up with TRBD2. CDR3 size: 15 residues. Germline-derived CDR1 and CDR2 are SQVTM and ANQGSEA. Trimming took 2 bases from V and 7 from J; bases not matched to a gene: 10. The CDR3 loop reads CSVEKREGRGWTQYF. The CDR3 DNA reads as TGCAGCGTTGAAAAGCGGGAGGGCCGGGGGTGGACCCAGTACTTC.

This sequence joins TRBV27 and TRBJ2-5; D might be TRBD2 (7 bases). Trimming shortened V by 0 bases and J by 4 bases, and 12 bases separated the two germline ends. Germline loops: CDR1 MNHEY, CDR2 SMNVEV (reference sequence). This CDR3 spans 15 amino acids. This CDR3 is CASSLSREGVETQYF. The CDR3 DNA is TGTGCCAGCAGTTTATCAAGGGAGGGGGTAGAGACCCAGTACTTC.

This clone was recorded a few times. This rearrangement joins TRBV2 to TRBJ2-7; perhaps TRBD2 as D (5 bases). With 4 bases removed from V and 2 bases from J, the gap between germline ends came to 9 bases. Germline lookup yields CDR1 SNHLY and CDR2 FYNNEI. This CDR3 region has 13 residues. CDR3 residues: CASSATSTYEQYF. CDR3 bases: TGTGCCAGCAGTGCTACTAGTACCTACGAGCAGTACTTC.

The V and J genes are TRBV4-2 and TRBJ2-7, with D perhaps TRBD2 (6 bases). V dropped 1 base and J dropped 0 bases, with 16 bases sitting between them. The germline CDR1 and CDR2 sequences are LGHNA and YNFKEQ. CDR3 size: 17 residues. The CDR3 DNA reads as TGTGCCAGCAGCCAAGCGGGGGATAGCGTTTTCTCCTACGAGCAGTACTTC. It yields the protein CASSQAGDSVFSYEQYF.

The chain is built from TRBV4-1 and TRBJ1-5; D is unresolved. The CDR3 is 15 residues long. Germline V gene sequence: CDR1 MGHRA, CDR2 YSYEKL. V lost 4 bases to trimming and J lost 3 bases, with 13 bases between them. CDR3: CASSLRGQFNQPQHF. The CDR3 DNA follows: TGCGCCAGCAGCCTAAGAGGGCAGTTCAATCAGCCCCAGCATTTT.

The chain uses TRBV13 and TRBJ2-3, with 9 bases lining up with TRBD2. The CDR3 runs 16 residues. CDR1 is PRHDT and CDR2 is FYEKMQ in the germline V gene (reference sequence). After removal of 3 bases from V and 2 bases from J, the junction contained 6 bases not matched to a gene. The CDR3 sequence: CASSLRLAGTTDTQYF. The CDR3 DNA reads TGTGCCAGCAGCTTGAGGCTAGCGGGAACCACAGATACGCAGTATTTT.

The chain combines TRBV18 with TRBJ1-4, with TRBD1 matching 7 bases. J gave up 8 bases and V 4 bases, and 10 bases lay outside the gene matches. Germline V gives CDR1 KGHSH, CDR2 LQKENI. CDR3 length: 15 amino acids. CDR3 loop: CASSLSTGISEKLFF. In DNA, the CDR3 is TGTGCCAGCTCACTCTCGACAGGGATCAGCGAAAAACTGTTTTTT.

The chain carries TRBV9 and TRBJ1-2; 9 positions agree with TRBD1. Trimming took 3 bases from V and 2 from J; bases not matched to a gene: 11. The germline CDR1 and CDR2 sequences are SGDLS and YYNGEE. The CDR3 is made up of 17 amino acids. The CDR3 loop is CASSDGDRGFGNYGYTF. As DNA, the CDR3 is TGTGCCAGCAGCGATGGAGACAGGGGGTTTGGGAACTATGGCTACACCTTC.

This chain joins TRBV6-4 and TRBJ2-7; 7 bases align to TRBD1. With V trimmed by 4 bases and J by 5 bases, 11 bases remained unmatched. The CDR3 contains 15 residues. Germline V gene lookup returns CDR1 MRHNA and CDR2 SNTAGT. CDR3 sequence: CASSVLTGYFNEQYF. CDR3 bases: TGTGCCAGCAGTGTATTGACAGGGTATTTCAACGAGCAGTACTTC.

The chain is built from TRBV4-1 and TRBJ2-6; unclear D gene. V shed 1 base and J shed 2 bases, with 6 bases lying between them. Germline CDR1 MGHRA, CDR2 YSYEKL. This CDR3 comprises 15 residues. This CDR3 is CASSQAPAGANVLTF. CDR3 nucleotide sequence: TGCGCCAGCAGCCAAGCCCCTGCTGGGGCCAACGTCCTGACTTTC.

The chain couples TRBV11-2 to TRBJ1-3, with 7 bases lining up with TRBD1. Trimming took 7 bases from V and 4 from J; bases not matched to a gene: 7. Germline assignment: CDR1 SGHAT and CDR2 FQNNGV. This CDR3 has 14 amino acids. The CDR3 DNA is TGTGCCAGCAATGGCGTGGACAGGGGAAACACCATATATTTT. The encoded protein is CASNGVDRGNTIYF.

This sequence joins TRBV11-3 and TRBJ2-7; D unclear. V was cut by 0 bases and J by 2 bases, with 2 bases left in between. The CDR3 has 12 amino acids. Per germline, CDR1 SGHNT and CDR2 YENEEA. The CDR3 protein is CASSLDTYEQYF. The CDR3 DNA sequence: TGTGCCAGCAGCTTAGACACCTACGAGCAGTACTTC. The whole variable domain, filled in from reference TRBV11-3 and TRBJ2-7, reads EAGVVQSPRYKIIEKKQPVAFWCNPISGHNTLYWYLQNLGQGPELLIRYENEEAVDDSQLPKDRFSAERLKGVDSTLKIQPAELGDSAVYLCASSLDTYEQYFGPGTRLTVT.

Written as DNA, the CDR3 is TGTGCCAGCAGTTCGCGGTGGGGGACTAGCCTCTACGAGCAGTACTTC. Its translation is CASSSRWGTSLYEQYF. The chain joins TRBV27 to TRBJ2-7, with 9 bases that match TRBD2. CDR3 size: 16 residues. CDR1 and CDR2 (germline): MNHEY, SMNVEV (reference sequence). The ends lost 4 bases at V and 3 bases at J; junction bases unmatched: 10.

J is TRBJ2-2 and V is TRBV5-1; D gene unclear. The CDR3 spans 15 residues. V was shortened by 3 bases and J by 0 bases, with 9 bases between the two germline ends. CDR1 and CDR2 (germline): SGHRS, YFSETQ. The CDR3 nucleotides are TGCGCCAGCAGCTGGCAGGCCCCGAACACCGGGGAGCTGTTTTTT. Protein sequence: CASSWQAPNTGELFF.

This chain links TRBV5-1 with TRBJ1-2; tentative D call: TRBD1 (5 bases). The CDR3 contains 13 residues. V lost 4 bases, J lost 4 bases, and 11 bases lay in between. CDR1 and CDR2 from the germline V gene are SGHRS and YFSETQ. CDR3 region: CASSPDSLYGYTF. The CDR3 bases are TGCGCCAGCAGCCCAGACAGCCTCTATGGCTACACCTTC.

This clone was seen a single time. This sequence joins TRBV13 and TRBJ2-6; D is possibly TRBD1 or TRBD2 (5 bases each). The CDR3 has 16 residues. Germline CDR1 is PRHDT and CDR2 is FYEKMQ (reference sequence). The V gene lost 8 bases and the J gene lost 2 bases, with 16 bases spanning the gap. The CDR3 loop is CASGGFGKTGANVLTF. As DNA, the CDR3 is TGTGCCAGCGGGGGATTCGGAAAGACTGGGGCCAACGTCCTGACTTTC. The full variable domain, its missing parts supplied by reference TRBV13 and TRBJ2-6, is AAGVIQSPRHLIKEKRETATLKCYPIPRHDTVYWYQQGPGQDPQFLISFYEKMQSDKGSIPDRFSAQQFSDYHSELNMSSLELGDSALYFCASGGFGKTGANVLTFGAGSRLTVL.